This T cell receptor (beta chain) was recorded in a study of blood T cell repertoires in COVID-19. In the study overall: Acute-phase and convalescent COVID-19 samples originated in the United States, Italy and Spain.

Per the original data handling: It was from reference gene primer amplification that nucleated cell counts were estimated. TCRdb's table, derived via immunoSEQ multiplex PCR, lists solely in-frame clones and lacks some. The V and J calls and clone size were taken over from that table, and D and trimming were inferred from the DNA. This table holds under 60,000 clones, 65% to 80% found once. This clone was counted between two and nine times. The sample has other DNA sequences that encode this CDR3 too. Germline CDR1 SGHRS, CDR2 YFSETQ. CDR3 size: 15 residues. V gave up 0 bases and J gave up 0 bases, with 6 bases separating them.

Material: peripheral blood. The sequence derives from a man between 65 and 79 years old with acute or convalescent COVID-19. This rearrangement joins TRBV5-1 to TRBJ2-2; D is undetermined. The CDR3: CASSLDSPNTGELFF. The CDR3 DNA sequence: TGCGCCAGCAGCTTGGACAGCCCGAACACCGGGGAGCTGTTTTTT.